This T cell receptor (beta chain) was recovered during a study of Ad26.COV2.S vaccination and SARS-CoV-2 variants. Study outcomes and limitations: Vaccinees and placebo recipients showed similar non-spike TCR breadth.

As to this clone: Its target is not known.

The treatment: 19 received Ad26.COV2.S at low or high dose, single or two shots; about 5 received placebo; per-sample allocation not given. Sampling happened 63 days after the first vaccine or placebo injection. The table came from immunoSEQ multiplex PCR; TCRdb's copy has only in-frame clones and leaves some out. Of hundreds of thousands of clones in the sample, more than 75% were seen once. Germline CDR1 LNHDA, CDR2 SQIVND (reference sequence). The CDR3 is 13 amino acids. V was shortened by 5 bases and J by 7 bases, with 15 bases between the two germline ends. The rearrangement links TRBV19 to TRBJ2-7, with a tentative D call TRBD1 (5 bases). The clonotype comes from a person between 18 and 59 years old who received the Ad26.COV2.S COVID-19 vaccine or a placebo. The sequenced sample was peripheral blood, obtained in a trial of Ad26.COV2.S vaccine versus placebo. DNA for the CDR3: TGTGCCAGTAGTTATGGCAGGGCCATGGAGCAGTACTTC. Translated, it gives CASSYGRAMEQYF. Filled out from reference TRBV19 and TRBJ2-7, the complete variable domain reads DGGITQSPKYLFRKEGQNVTLSCEQNLNHDAMYWYRQDPGQGLRLIYYSQIVNDFQKGDIAEGYSVSREKKESFPLTVTSAQKNPTAFYLCASSYGRAMEQYFGPGTRLTVT.